This T cell receptor beta chain appears in the sequencing data of a study of T cells in localized non-small cell lung cancer. This clone has just a few counts. What it binds is not known. TCRdb's copy holds only in-frame clones and misses some; the assay was immunoSEQ multiplex PCR. Seen here are 950 to 1,500 clones, 30% to 40% observed once, and the top ten hold more than 25%. Neighboring lung without atypia was obtained no less than 2 cm from the tumor margin. The CDR3 runs to 15 residues. Germline CDR1 reads MNHGY; CDR2 reads SAAAGT. V shed 2 bases and J shed 8 bases, with 13 bases lying between them. Notes on the study in general: Heterogeneity is still possible, as just one tumor region was sequenced. Adjacent lung was found to contain a median around 58 of the top 100 tumor clones. Prolonged overall survival went with higher T cell density in the blood.

This receptor was obtained from a female donor over 55 with stage II lung adenocarcinoma. This rearrangement joins TRBV6-8 to TRBJ1-6, with D unclear. Sequencing used normal lung tissue next to the tumor, obtained before any cancer treatment. For the CDR3, the DNA is TGTGCCAGCAGTTACACGACCGGGGATGATTCACCCCTCCACTTT. Translation: CASSYTTGDDSPLHF.